What follows are 17 T cell receptor beta chains derived from one specimen sequenced in a study of cytomegalovirus exposure and HLA in healthy donors. Generated by immunoSEQ multiplex PCR, the TCRdb table keeps only in-frame clones and is missing some. The sample has 90,000 to 130,000 clones; around 87% are singletons. The sequencing sample was made of PBMCs. The receptors were sampled from a woman aged 30 to 39 in good health and CMV-seropositive.

The chain employs TRBV27 and TRBJ2-5; 7 bases map to TRBD2. The germline V gene encodes CDR1 MNHEY and CDR2 SMNVEV (reference sequence). J lost 2 bases, V lost 4 bases, and 4 bases had no gene match. The CDR3 loop spans 14 amino acids. CDR3 bases: TGTGCCAGCAGTTCCCGGCGGGAGCAAGAGACCCAGTACTTC. Translated: CASSSRREQETQYF.

The chain's CDR3 is CASSLRQSSYNEQFF. The CDR3 region has the DNA TGTGCCAGCAGCCTAAGACAGAGCTCCTACAATGAGCAGTTCTTC. This chain uses TRBV7-3 with TRBJ2-1, with a tentative D call TRBD1 (5 bases). V gave up 5 bases and J gave up 0 bases, with 11 bases separating them. CDR1 is SGHTA and CDR2 is FQGTGA in the germline V gene. The CDR3 extends over 15 amino acids.

The chain is built from TRBV18 and TRBJ1-5, with D possibly being TRBD1 (5 bases). The CDR3 is made up of 13 amino acids. The germline CDR1 and CDR2 sequences are KGHSH and LQKENI. Trimming removed 2 bases at V and 5 bases at J, with 7 bases between. As DNA, the CDR3 is TGTGCCAGCTCACCATTCAGGGATCAGCCCCAGCATTTT. Protein sequence: CASSPFRDQPQHF.

The genes are TRBV29-1 and TRBJ1-1, with 8 nucleotides matching TRBD1. The CDR3 loop spans 13 amino acids. Germline CDR1 and CDR2: SQVTM and ANQGSEA. V lost 6 bases, J lost 1 base, and 4 bases stayed unmatched. Here the CDR3 reads CSVQGQGNTEAFF. CDR3 DNA: TGCAGCGTCCAAGGACAGGGGAACACTGAAGCTTTCTTT.

The chain has TRBV7-2 and TRBJ2-7; D unclear. The V end was cut by 3 bases, the J end by 2 bases, with 5 bases between. CDR1 is SGHTA, CDR2 FQGNSA, per germline. This CDR3 contains 12 residues. The CDR3 coding sequence is TGTGCCAGCAGCTTCTACCCCTACGAGCAGTACTTC. Amino acid sequence: CASSFYPYEQYF.

The V call is TRBV5-1, the J call TRBJ1-4; D perhaps matches TRBD1 (6 bases). The CDR3 consists of 13 residues. Trimming removed 6 bases at V and 3 bases at J, with 9 bases between. Germline values: CDR1 SGHRS, CDR2 YFSETQ. The DNA for the CDR3 is TGCGCCAGCAAGCACAGGGCTAATGAAAAACTGTTTTTT. It yields the protein CASKHRANEKLFF.

The chain recombines TRBV4-1 with TRBJ2-7; D ambiguous. The CDR3 totals 13 residues. The V end was cut by 1 base, the J end by 4 bases, with 8 bases between. Germline CDR1 reads MGHRA; CDR2 reads YSYEKL. The CDR3 coding sequence is TGCGCCAGCAGCCAAGTCCCCTCTTACGAGCAGTACTTC. Translated, it gives CASSQVPSYEQYF.

The CDR3 region is CASSMGLAEGEQYF. CDR3 sequence (DNA): TGTGCCAGTAGTATGGGACTAGCAGAAGGCGAGCAGTACTTC. V and J are TRBV19 and TRBJ2-7, with 9 nucleotides matching TRBD2. The CDR3 covers 14 residues. V shed 3 bases and J 6 bases; nucleotides not matched to a gene: 6. Germline V CDR1 and CDR2: LNHDA, SQIVND (reference sequence).

The chain employs TRBV29-1 and TRBJ2-3, with D perhaps TRBD2 (5 bases). V dropped 7 bases and J dropped 1 base, with 9 bases sitting between them. The CDR3 is 12 amino acids. Germline V gene lookup returns CDR1 SQVTM and CDR2 ANQGSEA. The chain's CDR3 is CSGEKGTDTQYF. In DNA, the CDR3 is TGCAGCGGGGAGAAAGGCACAGATACGCAGTATTTT.

This rearrangement joins TRBV27 to TRBJ2-1; 9 bases are shared with TRBD1. There are 17 residues in the CDR3. The trim removed 5 bases at V and 2 bases at J, leaving 10 bases unmatched. CDR1 is MNHEY and CDR2 is SMNVEV in the germline V gene (reference sequence). CDR3 coding DNA: TGTGCCAGCAGTAGACGGGGGACAGGGAAAACCTACAATGAGCAGTTCTTC. It codes for CASSRRGTGKTYNEQFF.

The chain uses TRBV6-1 and TRBJ1-6; no definite D call. V lost 6 bases to trimming and J lost 8 bases, with 11 bases between them. Per germline, CDR1 MNHNS and CDR2 SASEGT. CDR3 size: 13 residues. The CDR3 coding sequence is TGTGCCAGCAGCTTGGACTGGTATTCACCCCTCCACTTT. Amino acid sequence: CASSLDWYSPLHF.

This chain links TRBV6-4 with TRBJ2-1, with 13 nucleotides matching TRBD2. The length of the CDR3 is 13 residues. Germline V gives CDR1 MRHNA, CDR2 SNTAGT. J gave up 9 bases and V 4 bases, and 0 bases lay outside the gene matches. CDR3: CASSGLAGGEQFF. In DNA, the CDR3 is TGTGCCAGCAGTGGACTAGCGGGGGGTGAGCAGTTCTTC.

The chain uses TRBV10-2 and TRBJ2-7; 12 bases agree with TRBD2. Germline V gives CDR1 WSHSY, CDR2 SAAADI. CDR3 length equals 14 residues. V was clipped by 2 bases and J by 4 bases; unmatched bases: 0. As DNA, the CDR3 is TGCGCCAGCAGTGAGACTAGCGGGAGGTACGAGCAGTACTTC. This encodes CASSETSGRYEQYF.

This chain uses TRBV9 with TRBJ1-2; D not resolved. The V gene's germline CDR1 is SGDLS and CDR2 YYNGEE. The ends were cut back, 0 bases at V and 6 bases at J, with 15 bases in the middle. The length of the CDR3 is 15 residues. CDR3 coding DNA: TGTGCCAGCAGCGTAGGGCGGATAGGAATGAATGGCTACACCTTC. As protein: CASSVGRIGMNGYTF.

V gene TRBV29-1 combines with J gene TRBJ2-1, with TRBD1 matching 10 bases. The V gene end was trimmed by 4 bases and the J gene end by 6 bases; junction bases not matched to a gene: 9. This CDR3 region has 15 residues. Germline CDR1 reads SQVTM; CDR2 reads ANQGSEA. Written as DNA, the CDR3 is TGCAGCGTTGTTCCCGGGACAGGGGCCTCCAATGAGCAGTTCTTC. This codes for CSVVPGTGASNEQFF.

V usage is TRBV6-5 and J usage is TRBJ2-7; D is perhaps TRBD1 (5 bases). The CDR3 has 12 amino acids. Per germline, CDR1 MNHEY and CDR2 SVGAGI. Trimming pared 8 bases from V and 1 base from J, leaving 9 bases between. The CDR3 DNA reads TGTGCCAGCGGAAGGGGTTCCTACGAGCAGTACTTC. Amino acid sequence: CASGRGSYEQYF.

The rearrangement joins TRBV6-5 to TRBJ1-1, with 8 bases that match TRBD1. The CDR3 covers 14 residues. Trimming cost V 4 bases and J 4 bases; bases outside gene matches: 5. CDR1 is MNHEY, CDR2 SVGAGI, per germline. CDR3 in DNA: TGTGCCAGCAGTTCACACAGGGGGGGCACTGAAGCTTTCTTT. This translates into CASSSHRGGTEAFF.